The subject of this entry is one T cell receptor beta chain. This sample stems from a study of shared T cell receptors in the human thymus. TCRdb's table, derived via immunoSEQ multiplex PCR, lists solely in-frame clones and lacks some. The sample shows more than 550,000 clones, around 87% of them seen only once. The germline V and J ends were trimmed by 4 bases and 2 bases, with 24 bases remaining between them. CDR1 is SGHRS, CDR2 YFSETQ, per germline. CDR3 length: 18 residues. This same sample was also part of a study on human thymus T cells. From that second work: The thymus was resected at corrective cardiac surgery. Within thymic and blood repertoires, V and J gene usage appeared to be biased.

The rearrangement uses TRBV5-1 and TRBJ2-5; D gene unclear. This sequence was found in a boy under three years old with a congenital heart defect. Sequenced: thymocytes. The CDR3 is CASSMEQLRAVGQETQYF. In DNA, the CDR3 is TGCGCCAGCAGCATGGAACAATTACGCGCGGTTGGACAAGAGACCCAGTACTTC.